This T cell receptor (beta chain) was sequenced during a study of CD8+ T cells in alopecia areata. Turning to the study itself: A 6-month period off drug followed tofacitinib, which lasted 6 to 18 months.

This clone was picked up a small number of times. A far larger clone is one base from this, pointing to a likely read error. CDR3 length equals 11 residues. Looked up from germline, CDR1 is LNHDA and CDR2 is SQIVND (reference sequence). With 8 bases clipped from V and 7 bases from J, the junction kept 4 bases outside the gene matches. Sequencing templates came from extracted RNA that was reverse transcribed into cDNA. The method was immunoSEQ multiplex PCR; TCRdb's version includes in-frame clones alone and lacks a portion of them. The sample has about 130,000 clones, about 47% seen once. The chain recombines TRBV19 with TRBJ2-7, with 8 bases identical to TRBD1. The material sequenced was CD8+ T cells sorted from blood, taken at week 0. The sequence was obtained from a human donor with alopecia areata. The CDR3 loop reads CASPTGGEQYF. CDR3 DNA sequence: TGTGCCAGTCCTACAGGGGGGGAGCAGTACTTC.